The clone carrying this TCR beta chain showed up just a few times. The antigen remains undetermined. The entirety of the isolated RNA underwent reverse transcription, so expressed TCRB transcripts were sequenced. Sequencing was performed with immunoSEQ multiplex PCR; in TCRdb, only in-frame clones are kept and a portion is missing. This sample has around 690,000 clones, with 9.5% to 15% found just once. Averaging about 116 mL, one heparinised blood draw came from each individual donor. The sample comes from a study of beta chain features in type 1 diabetes. Per the germline V gene, CDR1 is SNHLY and CDR2 is FYNNEI. This CDR3 comprises 15 residues. Trimming at V came to 6 bases and at J to 7 bases, leaving 8 bases not matched to a gene. Study-wide results and limits: PCR might favor shorter templates, equally in patients and controls. Moderate yet significant TCRB CDR3 shortening was seen in Type 1 diabetes patients in all four CD4+ subsets.

The J gene is TRBJ1-6, the V gene TRBV2; 8 positions agree with TRBD1. This receptor was obtained from a man aged 25 to 40 with type 1 diabetes. The sequencing sample was made of naive CD4+ T cells from blood. The CDR3, as DNA: TGTGCCAGCAGCCTAAGACAGGGGAAGAATTCACCCCTCCACTTT. Translating it yields CASSLRQGKNSPLHF.